This is a list of T cell receptor beta chains from one sample in a study of T cell responses to AZD1222 COVID-19 vaccine. Clones were read by immunoSEQ multiplex PCR, and TCRdb kept only the in-frame ones, dropping some. In the table there are roughly 150,000 clones, 90% of which are singletons. The material was peripheral blood, obtained on day 0 of AZD1222 vaccination. The source of these receptors is an adult in good health. Both conserved end residues are part of each CDR3. Each record gives: J gene, V gene, clone size, D gene, CDR3 DNA, CDR3 protein. D genes are given only for firm matches. A clone size is listed for some rows: how often the clone was seen (once, few, many), or a class if it is expanded.

j_gene: TRBJ1-5; v_gene: TRBV28; abundance: -; d_gene: -; CDR3nt: TGTGCCAGCAGTTTCATCCTTCAGCCCCAGCATTTT; CDR3aa: CASSFILQPQHF
j_gene: TRBJ2-1; v_gene: TRBV18; abundance: -; d_gene: TRBD2; CDR3nt: TGTGCCAGCTCACAGACTAGCGGGAAGGGCAATGAGCAGTTCTTC; CDR3aa: CASSQTSGKGNEQFF
j_gene: TRBJ1-1; v_gene: TRBV29-1; abundance: -; d_gene: -; CDR3nt: TGCAGCGTTGTAAGGAACAGGGAGGAAGCTTTCTTT; CDR3aa: CSVVRNREEAFF
j_gene: TRBJ2-7; v_gene: TRBV28; abundance: -; d_gene: -; CDR3nt: TGTGCCAGCAGTTTTGGGCGAGCCTACGAGCAGTACTTC; CDR3aa: CASSFGRAYEQYF
j_gene: TRBJ1-2; v_gene: TRBV19; abundance: -; d_gene: -; CDR3nt: TGTGCCAGTAGTACAGGTATAAACTATGGCTACACCTTC; CDR3aa: CASSTGINYGYTF
j_gene: TRBJ2-1; v_gene: TRBV9; abundance: -; d_gene: TRBD2; CDR3nt: TGTGCCAGCAGCCCGACGTGGGTTAGCGGGTCCTACAATGAGCAGTTCTTC; CDR3aa: CASSPTWVSGSYNEQFF
j_gene: TRBJ2-1; v_gene: TRBV9; abundance: -; d_gene: TRBD2; CDR3nt: TGTGCCAGCAGCGCTGGGGGGGGATACAATGAGCAGTTCTTC; CDR3aa: CASSAGGGYNEQFF
j_gene: TRBJ2-3; v_gene: TRBV24-1; abundance: -; d_gene: -; CDR3nt: TGTGCCACCAGTGCCCGACGGTTTGCTAGCACAGATACGCAGTATTTT; CDR3aa: CATSARRFASTDTQYF
j_gene: TRBJ1-5; v_gene: TRBV7-8; abundance: -; d_gene: -; CDR3nt: TGTGCCAGCAGCTTAGGAAATAGCAATCAGCCCCAGCATTTT; CDR3aa: CASSLGNSNQPQHF
j_gene: TRBJ2-7; v_gene: TRBV19; abundance: -; d_gene: -; CDR3nt: TGTGCCAGTAGTATGTATTGGCAGGAGGGGTACGAGCAGTACTTC; CDR3aa: CASSMYWQEGYEQYF
j_gene: TRBJ2-1; v_gene: TRBV20-1; abundance: -; d_gene: TRBD2; CDR3nt: TGCAGTGCTAGTTATGCGGGAGAGACCTACAATGAGCAGTTCTTC; CDR3aa: CSASYAGETYNEQFF
j_gene: TRBJ1-2; v_gene: TRBV28; abundance: -; d_gene: TRBD1; CDR3nt: TGTGCCAGCAGGCCTACAGGGGGCGGCTTCAATGGCTACACCTTC; CDR3aa: CASRPTGGGFNGYTF
j_gene: TRBJ2-1; v_gene: TRBV7-2; abundance: -; d_gene: -; CDR3nt: TGTGCCAGCAGCTTGATGGACTTTCCGGGTTACAATGAGCAGTTCTTC; CDR3aa: CASSLMDFPGYNEQFF
j_gene: TRBJ1-5; v_gene: TRBV10-3; abundance: -; d_gene: -; CDR3nt: TGTGCCATCAGTGGGACGGGCAATCAGCCCCAGCATTTT; CDR3aa: CAISGTGNQPQHF
j_gene: TRBJ1-1; v_gene: TRBV7-9; abundance: -; d_gene: -; CDR3nt: TGTGCCAGCAGCGAGACGAACACTGAAGCTTTCTTT; CDR3aa: CASSETNTEAFF
j_gene: TRBJ2-1; v_gene: TRBV29-1; abundance: -; d_gene: TRBD2; CDR3nt: TGCAGCGTTGAATGGGGGAGGGCCTCAGATGAGCAGTTCTTC; CDR3aa: CSVEWGRASDEQFF
j_gene: TRBJ2-5; v_gene: TRBV10-3; abundance: once; d_gene: TRBD2; CDR3nt: TGTGCCATCAGTGAGTCCCTAGCGGGAGGTCAAGAGACCCAGTACTTC; CDR3aa: CAISESLAGGQETQYF
j_gene: TRBJ2-2; v_gene: TRBV24-1; abundance: once; d_gene: -; CDR3nt: TGTGCCACCAGAGCACGGGGGAACACCGGGGAGCTGTTTTTT; CDR3aa: CATRARGNTGELFF
j_gene: TRBJ2-7; v_gene: TRBV2; abundance: few; d_gene: TRBD1; CDR3nt: TGTGCCAGCACCCGGGACAGGGTGTACGAGCAGTACTTC; CDR3aa: CASTRDRVYEQYF
j_gene: TRBJ2-1; v_gene: TRBV6-4; abundance: -; d_gene: TRBD1; CDR3nt: TGTGCCAGCAGCCCCACCGGGACAGGATCCTACAATGAGCAGTTCTTC; CDR3aa: CASSPTGTGSYNEQFF
j_gene: TRBJ2-7; v_gene: TRBV9; abundance: once; d_gene: TRBD1; CDR3nt: TGTGCCAGCAGCGGGCCGGGACAGGGGGCGGTTGAGCAGTACTTC; CDR3aa: CASSGPGQGAVEQYF
j_gene: TRBJ1-5; v_gene: TRBV5-8; abundance: -; d_gene: -; CDR3nt: TGTGCCAGCAGCTTGTTTTCAGGGGACAATCAGCCCCAGCATTTT; CDR3aa: CASSLFSGDNQPQHF
j_gene: TRBJ1-1; v_gene: TRBV5-1; abundance: -; d_gene: -; CDR3nt: TGCGCCAGCAGCTTGGATCGGGGGACACTAAAAACTGAAGCTTTCTTT; CDR3aa: CASSLDRGTLKTEAFF
j_gene: TRBJ1-1; v_gene: TRBV19; abundance: -; d_gene: -; CDR3nt: TGTGCCAGTAGTATCCCGGGGAACACTGAAGCTTTCTTT; CDR3aa: CASSIPGNTEAFF
j_gene: TRBJ2-3; v_gene: TRBV4-3; abundance: -; d_gene: -; CDR3nt: TGCGCCAGCAGCCCGAGGGTCAATATACCTGGTACGCAGTATTTT; CDR3aa: CASSPRVNIPGTQYF
j_gene: TRBJ1-5; v_gene: TRBV6-5; abundance: -; d_gene: -; CDR3nt: TGTGCCAGCGCAGAAGGTGTGGGTCAGCCCCAGCATTTT; CDR3aa: CASAEGVGQPQHF
j_gene: TRBJ2-7; v_gene: TRBV24-1; abundance: -; d_gene: -; CDR3nt: TGTGCCACCAGTGACCGGTCAAGAAGCTCCTACGAGCAGTACTTC; CDR3aa: CATSDRSRSSYEQYF
j_gene: TRBJ2-2; v_gene: TRBV4-3; abundance: -; d_gene: TRBD2; CDR3nt: TGCGCCAGCAGCCAAGATCTGGGACTAGGTAGAACCGGGGAGCTGTTTTTT; CDR3aa: CASSQDLGLGRTGELFF
j_gene: TRBJ2-5; v_gene: TRBV21-1; abundance: -; d_gene: -; CDR3nt: TGTGCCAGCAGCAAAGGGCTAGCGGATCGAGAGACCCAGTACTTC; CDR3aa: CASSKGLADRETQYF
j_gene: TRBJ2-2; v_gene: TRBV4-3; abundance: -; d_gene: -; CDR3nt: TGCGCCAGCAGCCAAGGGTTGGCCAACCCCACCGGGGAGCTGTTTTTT; CDR3aa: CASSQGLANPTGELFF
j_gene: TRBJ1-5; v_gene: TRBV3-1/TRBV3-2; abundance: -; d_gene: -; CDR3nt: TGTGCCAGCAGCCAAGACCGGCAGAGCAATCAGCCCCAGCATTTT; CDR3aa: CASSQDRQSNQPQHF
j_gene: TRBJ2-2; v_gene: TRBV20-1; abundance: -; d_gene: -; CDR3nt: TGCAGTGCTAGTTTTTTGGACCTCGGCGTCGGGGAGCTGTTTTTT; CDR3aa: CSASFLDLGVGELFF
j_gene: TRBJ1-2; v_gene: TRBV4-1; abundance: -; d_gene: TRBD1; CDR3nt: TGCGCCAGCAGCCACGCCGACAGGGGACGGGTCGACGGCTACACCTTC; CDR3aa: CASSHADRGRVDGYTF
j_gene: TRBJ2-1; v_gene: TRBV24-1; abundance: -; d_gene: -; CDR3nt: TGTGCCACCAGTGACATTCTGGCGGGCGGGTCCTACAATGAGCAGTTCTTC; CDR3aa: CATSDILAGGSYNEQFF
j_gene: TRBJ1-3; v_gene: TRBV19; abundance: few; d_gene: TRBD1; CDR3nt: TGTGCCAGTACCCCCTTCGGGACAGATTTCTCTGGAAACACCATATATTTT; CDR3aa: CASTPFGTDFSGNTIYF
j_gene: TRBJ2-1; v_gene: TRBV28; abundance: -; d_gene: TRBD1; CDR3nt: TGTGCCAGCAGTTTAGGGACAGCCTCCTACAATGAGCAGTTCTTC; CDR3aa: CASSLGTASYNEQFF
j_gene: TRBJ1-2; v_gene: TRBV7-9; abundance: -; d_gene: -; CDR3nt: TGTGCCAGCAGCTTAGGGCGCAGGGACGACTCTGGCTACACCTTC; CDR3aa: CASSLGRRDDSGYTF
j_gene: TRBJ1-4; v_gene: TRBV7-2; abundance: -; d_gene: -; CDR3nt: TGTGCCAGCAGCAGAAACCCTGCGTCTAATGAAAAACTGTTTTTT; CDR3aa: CASSRNPASNEKLFF
j_gene: TRBJ2-7; v_gene: TRBV28; abundance: once; d_gene: -; CDR3nt: TGTGCCAGCAGTTTAGGATTACGGGACGAGCAGTACTTC; CDR3aa: CASSLGLRDEQYF
j_gene: TRBJ1-2; v_gene: TRBV27; abundance: -; d_gene: -; CDR3nt: TGTGCCAGCGGGGGACCTAACTATGGCTACACCTTC; CDR3aa: CASGGPNYGYTF
j_gene: TRBJ1-5; v_gene: TRBV5-8; abundance: -; d_gene: TRBD1; CDR3nt: TGTGCCAGCAGCTTGGAGTGGGGACAGCGGAATCAGCCCCAGCATTTT; CDR3aa: CASSLEWGQRNQPQHF
j_gene: TRBJ2-2; v_gene: TRBV9; abundance: -; d_gene: TRBD2; CDR3nt: TGTGCCAGCAGCGTAGCGGGAGGGACCGGGGAGCTGTTTTTT; CDR3aa: CASSVAGGTGELFF
j_gene: TRBJ2-3; v_gene: TRBV28; abundance: -; d_gene: -; CDR3nt: TGTGCCAGCAGTTTATCCGGGGGGCGAGATACGCAGTATTTT; CDR3aa: CASSLSGGRDTQYF
j_gene: TRBJ2-7; v_gene: TRBV7-9; abundance: -; d_gene: TRBD2; CDR3nt: TGTGCCAGCAGCCCTGATCCGGGACTAGCGGGCTCCTACGAGCAGTACTTC; CDR3aa: CASSPDPGLAGSYEQYF
j_gene: TRBJ1-5; v_gene: TRBV15; abundance: few; d_gene: -; CDR3nt: TGTGCCACCAGCAGAGGTGGGCGATATAGCAATCAGCCCCAGCATTTT; CDR3aa: CATSRGGRYSNQPQHF